The 21 T cell receptor beta chains reported below all come from one sample, sequenced in a study of CD8+ T cells in alopecia areata. Sequencing used cDNA as its template, made by extracting RNA and reverse transcribing it. The repertoire was sequenced with immunoSEQ multiplex PCR; TCRdb's copy has only in-frame clones and lacks some. This table holds 110,000 to 150,000 clones, less than 75% found once. The sample was CD8+ T cells sorted from blood. These receptors were obtained from a human donor in good health.

This sequence joins TRBV5-1 and TRBJ1-5; D is unclear. The germline V gene encodes CDR1 SGHRS and CDR2 YFSETQ. The CDR3 covers 14 residues. The V gene lost 0 bases and the J gene lost 4 bases, with 8 bases spanning the gap. CDR3 amino acids: CASSLGATNQPQHF. CDR3 DNA sequence: TGCGCCAGCAGCTTGGGGGCTACGAATCAGCCCCAGCATTTT.

The rearrangement uses TRBV15 and TRBJ2-3, with a possible D match to TRBD1 (6 bases). Trimming removed 4 bases from V and 4 bases from J, with 15 bases in between. Looked up from germline, CDR1 is LNHNV and CDR2 is YYDKDF (reference sequence). CDR3 size: 15 residues. In nucleotides, the CDR3 is TGTGCCACCAGCATACCGTTACAGGGTTCAGATACGCAGTATTTT. This encodes CATSIPLQGSDTQYF.

The V gene is TRBV21-1, the J gene TRBJ2-2; whether TRBD2, the table's D call, matches the DNA was not checked. TRBV21-1 is flagged as a pseudogene. The CDR3 has 18 residues. The CDR3 region is CASSKDGPGLAGTGELFF. CDR3 bases: TGTGCCAGCAGCAAAGATGGACCGGGACTAGCGGGGACCGGGGAGCTGTTTTTT.

V and J are TRBV4-1 and TRBJ2-1; possibly TRBD2 for D (6 bases). V lost 5 bases and J lost 5, with 13 bases in between. CDR1 and CDR2 from the germline V gene are MGHRA and YSYEKL. CDR3 length: 14 residues. CDR3 DNA: TGCGCCAGCAGCGTTCGGGGGACTCACAATGAGCAGTTCTTC. Its translation: CASSVRGTHNEQFF.

The rearrangement joins TRBV11-2 to TRBJ2-7; D is unresolved. This CDR3 has 14 amino acids. V dropped 1 base and J dropped 0 bases, with 7 bases sitting between them. Germline V gene lookup returns CDR1 SGHAT and CDR2 FQNNGV. For the CDR3, the DNA is TGTGCCAGCAGCTTAGGTTTCGGCTCCTACGAGCAGTACTTC. Translation gives CASSLGFGSYEQYF.

In its sample, this clone was seen a few times. The CDR3 DNA sequence: TGTGCCAGCAGTCTGTTGGGGAATCAGCCCCAGCATTTT. As protein: CASSLLGNQPQHF. The rearrangement uses TRBV27 and TRBJ1-5; D not certain. V gave up 5 bases and J gave up 4 bases, with 9 bases separating them. Germline V gene data show CDR1 as MNHEY and CDR2 as SMNVEV (reference sequence). The CDR3 runs 13 residues.

The chain joins TRBV18 to TRBJ2-1, with unresolved D. The germline V gene has CDR1 KGHSH and CDR2 LQKENI. CDR3 length: 17 amino acids. The V end lost 1 base, the J end lost 0 bases, and 13 bases lay between the germline ends. For the CDR3, the DNA is TGTGCCAGCTCACCACAAAATAAATACCCCTCCTACAATGAGCAGTTCTTC. It translates to CASSPQNKYPSYNEQFF. Supplemented by reference TRBV18 and TRBJ2-1, the full variable domain reads NAGVMQNPRHLVRRRGQEARLRCSPMKGHSHVYWYRQLPEEGLKFMVYLQKENIIDESGMPKERFSAEFPKEGPSILRIQQVVRGDSAAYFCASSPQNKYPSYNEQFFGPGTRLTVL.

This clone was seen just once. The chain has TRBV5-4 and TRBJ2-3, with 7 bases identical to TRBD2. Looked up from germline, CDR1 is SGHNT and CDR2 is YYREEE (reference sequence). This CDR3 has 19 amino acids. With 0 bases clipped from V and 0 bases from J, the junction kept 13 bases outside the gene matches. The DNA of the CDR3 is TGTGCCAGCAGCTTGGAGAGGATAAGAGCGGGGACTAGCACAGATACGCAGTATTTT. Its translation is CASSLERIRAGTSTDTQYF. Supplemented by reference TRBV5-4 and TRBJ2-3, the full variable domain reads ETGVTQSPTHLIKTRGQQVTLRCSSQSGHNTVSWYQQALGQGPQFIFQYYREEENGRGNFPPRFSGLQFPNYSSELNVNALELDDSALYLCASSLERIRAGTSTDTQYFGPGTRLTVL.

This chain connects TRBV6-5 to TRBJ1-2; D call uncertain. CDR3 length: 13 residues. V was trimmed by 0 bases and J by 5 bases, leaving 7 bases between them. In germline, CDR1 is MNHEY, CDR2 SVGAGI. The CDR3 region is CASSYSKVYGYTF. The CDR3 DNA is TGTGCCAGCAGTTACTCGAAGGTTTATGGCTACACCTTC.

This clone turned up a few times. The chain links TRBV2 to TRBJ2-5, with TRBD2 matching 14 bases. J gave up 6 bases and V 4 bases, and 4 bases lay outside the gene matches. Germline CDR1 SNHLY, CDR2 FYNNEI. The CDR3 runs to 15 residues. CDR3 residues: CASSVGTSGSKTQYF. CDR3 bases: TGTGCCAGCAGTGTCGGGACTAGCGGGAGCAAGACCCAGTACTTC.

The chain uses TRBV7-9 and TRBJ2-7; TRBD1 matches 11 bases. Germline trimming cut 5 bases from V and 2 bases from J; bases unmatched to any gene: 5. The germline gives CDR1 SEHNR, CDR2 FQNEAQ (reference sequence). CDR3 size: 15 residues. CDR3 protein: CASSARDRGTYEQYF. DNA of the CDR3: TGTGCCAGCAGCGCCCGGGACAGGGGGACCTACGAGCAGTACTTC. Full variable domain (rest looked up from reference TRBV7-9 and TRBJ2-7): DTGVSQNPRHKITKRGQNVTFRCDPISEHNRLYWYRQTLGQGPEFLTYFQNEAQLEKSRLLSDRFSAERPKGSFSTLEIQRTEQGDSAMYLCASSARDRGTYEQYFGPGTRLTVT.

The chain joins TRBV19 to TRBJ2-5; D is undetermined. The CDR3 has 13 residues. Germline V gives CDR1 LNHDA, CDR2 SQIVND (reference sequence). V was shortened by 8 bases and J by 2 bases, with 12 bases between the two germline ends. Written as DNA, the CDR3 is TGTGCCAGTCCGAAAAAAACTCAAGAGACCCAGTACTTC. This translates into CASPKKTQETQYF.

A word on this clone: A single base separates this from a much larger clone, so it may be a read error. J is TRBJ2-2 and V is TRBV6-5; D is undetermined. The CDR3 spans 13 residues. Germline V CDR1 and CDR2: MNHEY, SVGAGI. The V gene lost 2 bases and the J gene lost 2 bases, with 3 bases spanning the gap. The CDR3 loop reads CASSYANTGELFF. The CDR3, as DNA: TGTGCCAGCAGTTACGCCAACACCGGGGAGCTGTTTTTT.

This chain connects TRBV2 to TRBJ1-2; D is undetermined. This CDR3 contains 13 residues. Trimming cost V 4 bases and J 8 bases, with 14 bases left between them. Germline CDR1 and CDR2: SNHLY and FYNNEI. The CDR3 loop is CASSVPGARGYTF. CDR3 DNA sequence: TGTGCCAGCAGTGTACCAGGAGCCCGAGGCTACACCTTC. The full variable domain, rest sourced from reference TRBV2 and TRBJ1-2, is EPEVTQTPSHQVTQMGQEVILRCVPISNHLYFYWYRQILGQKVEFLVSFYNNEISEKSEIFDDQFSVERPDGSNFTLKIRSTKLEDSAMYFCASSVPGARGYTFGSGTRLTVV.

In regard to this clone: Different DNA sequences within this sample yield the same CDR3. The chain couples TRBV29-1 to TRBJ1-2; no clear D gene. The V and J ends lost 6 bases and 8 bases respectively, with 13 bases between them. CDR3 length: 11 residues. Germline V gene sequence: CDR1 SQVTM, CDR2 ANQGSEA. The CDR3: CSVEARRGYTF. CDR3 coding DNA: TGCAGCGTCGAGGCCCGGCGGGGCTACACCTTC.

The chain carries TRBV6-5 and TRBJ2-5; D is uncertain. V lost 5 bases to trimming and J lost 1 base, with 8 bases between them. There are 13 residues in the CDR3. Germline V gene lookup returns CDR1 MNHEY and CDR2 SVGAGI. The CDR3 spells CASSLVPQETQYF. CDR3 in DNA: TGTGCCAGCAGTCTAGTCCCCCAAGAGACCCAGTACTTC.

This rearrangement joins TRBV19 to TRBJ1-1, with D perhaps TRBD1 (5 bases). This CDR3 comprises 13 residues. Trimming stripped 10 bases from V and 4 bases from J, with 16 bases between. From germline, CDR1 is LNHDA and CDR2 SQIVND (reference sequence). CDR3 residues: CATIRDFGTEAFF. DNA for the CDR3: TGTGCCACCATCAGGGATTTCGGCACTGAAGCTTTCTTT.

V and J are TRBV10-2 and TRBJ2-1; 7 nucleotides match TRBD1. CDR3 length: 15 amino acids. Trimming cost V 3 bases and J 4 bases; bases outside gene matches: 6. Germline V lookup: CDR1 WSHSY, CDR2 SAAADI. The CDR3 is CASSDEGASYNEQFF. Here the CDR3 DNA reads TGCGCCAGCAGTGATGAGGGGGCCAGTTACAATGAGCAGTTCTTC.

This clone occurred once. The chain carries TRBV27 and TRBJ2-5; 12 positions match TRBD2. Trimming took 4 bases from V and 7 from J; bases not matched to a gene: 1. The CDR3 totals 13 residues. Germline V gives CDR1 MNHEY, CDR2 SMNVEV (reference sequence). The CDR3 spells CASSWTSGATQYF. The CDR3 DNA is TGTGCCAGCAGTTGGACTAGCGGGGCGACCCAGTACTTC.

V usage is TRBV5-1 and J usage is TRBJ2-7; the match to TRBD2 covers 8 bases. The CDR3 extends over 14 amino acids. CDR1 is SGHRS and CDR2 is YFSETQ in the germline V gene. J lost 4 bases, V lost 4 bases, and 7 bases had no gene match. DNA for the CDR3: TGCGCCAGCAGCGAGGGACTAGGGGAGTACGAGCAGTACTTC. Protein sequence: CASSEGLGEYEQYF.

V and J are TRBV9 and TRBJ2-1, with a weak D call TRBD2 (5 bases). The germline CDR1 and CDR2 sequences are SGDLS and YYNGEE. With 3 bases removed from V and 7 bases from J, the gap between germline ends came to 20 bases. This CDR3 has 16 residues. The CDR3 protein is CASSERELVSTNEQFF. The CDR3 DNA follows: TGTGCCAGCAGCGAGAGGGAACTCGTGAGTACAAATGAGCAGTTCTTC.